The 16 T cell receptor beta chains presented below share a single source sample, sequenced in a study of T cells after yellow fever vaccination. TCRdb fed the 5' RACE reads into MiXCR, producing one record per CDR3 protein. The table has about 52,000 distinct CDR3 sequences, about 6.6% seen once. The source was CD8+ T cells not binding an NS4B(214-222) dextramer, sorted from PBMCs, collected about 49 days after the first yellow fever vaccination. The receptor set was obtained from a man between 18 and 35 years old who received the YFV17D yellow fever vaccine.

In its sample, this clonotype was seen many times. The V gene is TRBV12-3 or TRBV12-4, the J gene TRBJ2-7, with no clear D. The germline V and J ends were trimmed by 6 bases and 3 bases, with 6 bases remaining between them. The length of the CDR3 is 11 residues. In DNA, the CDR3 is TGTGCCAGCAGAGGAAGCTACGAGCAGTACTTC. Protein product: CASRGSYEQYF.

This clonotype was counted many times. The rearrangement links TRBV20-1 to TRBJ2-7, with D unresolved. This CDR3 comprises 11 residues. Deletions cut 6 bases from V and 2 bases from J, with 8 bases between. Germline V gene data show CDR1 as DFQATT and CDR2 as SNEGSKA (reference sequence). CDR3 loop: CSAAGTYEQYV. CDR3 coding DNA: TGCAGTGCAGCAGGAACCTACGAGCAGTACGTC.

Notes on this clonotype: A much larger clonotype is one base distant, so this may be a read error. The chain uses TRBV20-1 and TRBJ2-1; D call uncertain. Germline V gene lookup returns CDR1 DFQATT and CDR2 SNEGSKA (reference sequence). V gave up 6 bases and J gave up 11 bases, with 14 bases separating them. CDR3 length equals 11 residues. The CDR3: CSARLVDKQFF. For the CDR3, the DNA is TGCAGTGCCAGACTCGTCGATAAGCAGTTCTTC.

This clonotype was seen many times. V and J are TRBV4-3 and TRBJ2-5; 8 positions agree with TRBD1. Germline CDR1 and CDR2: LGHNA and YSLEER. Trimming took 2 bases from V and 5 from J; bases not matched to a gene: 4. This CDR3 has 14 residues. This chain's CDR3 is CASSQTGGVETQYF. CDR3 DNA: TGCGCCAGCAGCCAAACAGGGGGTGTGGAGACCCAGTACTTC.

This clonotype was observed many times. This chain links TRBV6-2 or TRBV6-3 with TRBJ2-7; D is perhaps TRBD1 (6 bases). V was shortened by 5 bases and J by 1 base, with 21 bases between the two germline ends. Germline V gives CDR1 MNHEY, CDR2 SVGEGT. This CDR3 has 17 amino acids. CDR3 DNA sequence: TGTGCCAGCAGTGAACCGGGACAAGGTTTTGCTTCCTACGAGCAGTACGTC. Protein product: CASSEPGQGFASYEQYV.

The rearrangement uses TRBV15 and TRBJ2-1; D possibly corresponds to TRBD2 (5 bases). Deletions cut 3 bases from V and 6 bases from J, with 15 bases between. CDR1 and CDR2 (germline): LNHNV, YYDKDF (reference sequence). The CDR3 totals 15 residues. The CDR3 region is CATSRRGRFGNEQFF. CDR3 bases: TGTGCCACCAGCAGGAGAGGGCGCTTCGGCAATGAGCAGTTCTTC.

This clonotype was found many times. The chain combines TRBV11-2 with TRBJ2-5, with D maybe TRBD2 (6 bases). CDR1 and CDR2 (germline): SGHAT, FQNNGV. The CDR3 is 16 amino acids. V was clipped by 5 bases and J by 7 bases, with 23 bases between them. In DNA form, the CDR3 reads TGTGCCAGCAGCGGACGGGTTGGCGCTACCGGGAGGACCCAGTACTTC. This codes for CASSGRVGATGRTQYF.

There are a few counts of this clonotype. The chain links TRBV7-9 to TRBJ1-5, with a possible D match to TRBD1 (5 bases). V was trimmed by 4 bases and J by 4 bases, leaving 17 bases between them. Germline-derived CDR1 and CDR2 are SEHNR and FQNEAQ (reference sequence). CDR3 length: 16 residues. For the CDR3, the DNA is TGTGCCAGCAGCTCGGGGCTTACAGAGATTAATCAGCCCCAGCATTTT. Translated, it gives CASSSGLTEINQPQHF.

This clonotype occurred many times. The gene calls are TRBV7-3 and TRBJ1-1, with 8 bases that match TRBD1. Trimming at V came to 5 bases and at J to 5 bases, leaving 10 bases not matched to a gene. Germline CDR1 reads SGHTA; CDR2 reads FQGTGA. There are 15 residues in the CDR3. CDR3 in amino acids: CASSLSGTGRTEAFF. The CDR3 coding sequence is TGTGCCAGCAGCCTATCAGGGACAGGAAGGACTGAAGCTTTCTTT.

Only a few counts were recorded for this clonotype. This chain uses TRBV4-3 with TRBJ2-3, with D possibly matching TRBD2 (5 bases). Germline CDR1 LGHNA, CDR2 YSLEER. V was cut by 4 bases and J by 6 bases, with 17 bases left in between. The CDR3 consists of 15 residues. The CDR3 coding sequence is TGCGCCAGCAGCCCCGGGGTCATTTCAAGGGATACGCAGTATTTT. Translation gives CASSPGVISRDTQYF.

The table lists this clonotype with a few counts. The CDR3 DNA reads as TGTGCCACCAGCAACCGGGACAGCCTTAACTATGGCTACACCTTC. It translates to CATSNRDSLNYGYTF. This chain joins TRBV15 and TRBJ1-2; 7 positions match TRBD1. The V and J ends lost 4 bases and 1 base, in that order; junction bases with no gene match: 6. This CDR3 is built from 15 residues. Per the germline V gene, CDR1 is LNHNV and CDR2 is YYDKDF (reference sequence).

This clonotype was detected ten times or more. This chain links TRBV9 with TRBJ1-2, with TRBD1 matching 8 bases. The CDR3 has 15 amino acids. The ends lost 4 bases at V and 0 bases at J; junction bases unmatched: 5. The germline CDR1 and CDR2 sequences are SGDLS and YYNGEE. The CDR3: CASSFDRGANYGYTF. The CDR3 nucleotides read TGTGCCAGCAGCTTCGACAGGGGAGCTAACTATGGCTACACCTTC.

This clonotype was seen only a few times. The rearrangement links TRBV9 to TRBJ2-2, with a tentative D call TRBD2 (6 bases). The CDR3 is 15 residues long. Germline CDR1 SGDLS, CDR2 YYNGEE. Trimming stripped 2 bases from V and 3 bases from J, with 11 bases between. The CDR3 bases are TGTGCCAGCAGCGTCCGGGACTCTTACACCGGGGAGCTGTTTTTT. Translating gives CASSVRDSYTGELFF.

Concerning this clonotype itself: Given a much more abundant clone one base away, this may be a read error. The chain links TRBV12-3 or TRBV12-4 to TRBJ2-7, with 7 bases aligning to TRBD1. This CDR3 is built from 14 residues. The V and J ends lost 4 bases and 2 bases, in that order; junction bases with no gene match: 5. CDR3 DNA: TGTGCCAGCAGTTCAGGGACAGCGACCTACGAGCAGTACTTC. The encoded protein is CASSSGTATYEQYF.

This clonotype has a count of ten or more. This chain uses TRBV10-2 with TRBJ2-3; D remains unclear. The ends were cut back, 3 bases at V and 2 bases at J, with 12 bases in the middle. The V gene's germline CDR1 is WSHSY and CDR2 SAAADI. The CDR3 runs to 15 residues. DNA for the CDR3: TGCGCCAGCAGTGACTCCCGACCAATCACAGATACGCAGTATTTT. Protein: CASSDSRPITDTQYF.

This clonotype has more than one count but fewer than ten. CDR3 protein: CASSLRGGRESPEQFF. The CDR3 DNA reads as TGTGCCAGCAGTTTGCGGGGGGGCCGGGAGTCTCCTGAGCAGTTCTTC. The V and J genes are TRBV27 and TRBJ2-1; 9 bases are shared with TRBD2. Germline V gene sequence: CDR1 MNHEY, CDR2 SMNVEV (reference sequence). CDR3 length equals 16 residues. V shed 3 bases and J 9 bases; nucleotides not matched to a gene: 12.